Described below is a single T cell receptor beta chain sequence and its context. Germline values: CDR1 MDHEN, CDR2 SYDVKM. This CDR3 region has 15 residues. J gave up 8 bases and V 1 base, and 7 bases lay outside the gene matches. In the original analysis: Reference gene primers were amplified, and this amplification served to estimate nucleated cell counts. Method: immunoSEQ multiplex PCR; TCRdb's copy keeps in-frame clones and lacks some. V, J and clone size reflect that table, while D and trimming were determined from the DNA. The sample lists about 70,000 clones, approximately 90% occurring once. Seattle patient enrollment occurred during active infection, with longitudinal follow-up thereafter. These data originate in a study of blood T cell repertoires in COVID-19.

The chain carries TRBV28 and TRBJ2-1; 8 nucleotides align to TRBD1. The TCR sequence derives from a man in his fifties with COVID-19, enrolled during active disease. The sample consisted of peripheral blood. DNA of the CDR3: TGTGCCAGCAGTTTATCCGGACAGGGTAAATATGAGCAGTTCTTC. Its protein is CASSLSGQGKYEQFF.